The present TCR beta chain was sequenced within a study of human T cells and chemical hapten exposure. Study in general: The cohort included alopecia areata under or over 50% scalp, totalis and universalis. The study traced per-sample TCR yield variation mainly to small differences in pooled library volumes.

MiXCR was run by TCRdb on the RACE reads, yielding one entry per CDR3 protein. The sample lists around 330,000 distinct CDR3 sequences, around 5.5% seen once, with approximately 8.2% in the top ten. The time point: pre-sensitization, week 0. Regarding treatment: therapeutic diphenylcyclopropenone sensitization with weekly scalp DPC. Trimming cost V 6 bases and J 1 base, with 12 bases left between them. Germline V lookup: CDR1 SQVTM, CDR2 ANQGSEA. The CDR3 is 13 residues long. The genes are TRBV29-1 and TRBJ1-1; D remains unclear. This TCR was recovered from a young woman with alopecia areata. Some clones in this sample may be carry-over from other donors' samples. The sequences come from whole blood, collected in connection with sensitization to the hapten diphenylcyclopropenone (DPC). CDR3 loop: CSVQREPNTEAFF. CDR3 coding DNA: TGCAGCGTGCAAAGGGAGCCGAACACTGAAGCTTTCTTT.